Given below is one T cell receptor (beta chain) in context. Its specificity is not known. The J segment lost 6 bases and the V segment lost 3 bases, leaving 6 bases of the junction unmatched. From germline, CDR1 is SGHNT and CDR2 YYREEE (reference sequence). The CDR3 runs 14 residues. The data were taken from a study of T-cell memory formation after mild COVID-19. Study results and caveats: The finding that pre-infection memory included some responding clones suggested that cross-reactive memory joined.

TCRdb reprocessed the 5' RACE reads via MiXCR and lists one record per CDR3 protein. The table lists around 470,000 distinct CDR3 sequences, about 19% of them singletons. The TCR sequence derives from an adult woman who had mild COVID-19 (a few samples of this study predate the infection). Cell type and time point are not known. The sequenced sample consisted of PBMCs or a T cell subset sorted from them (not recorded which). The rearrangement uses TRBV5-4 and TRBJ2-3; TRBD2 matches 8 bases. CDR3 in DNA: TGTGCCAGCAGCTCTCCGGGACTAGGTGATACGCAGTATTTT. Translated, it gives CASSSPGLGDTQYF.